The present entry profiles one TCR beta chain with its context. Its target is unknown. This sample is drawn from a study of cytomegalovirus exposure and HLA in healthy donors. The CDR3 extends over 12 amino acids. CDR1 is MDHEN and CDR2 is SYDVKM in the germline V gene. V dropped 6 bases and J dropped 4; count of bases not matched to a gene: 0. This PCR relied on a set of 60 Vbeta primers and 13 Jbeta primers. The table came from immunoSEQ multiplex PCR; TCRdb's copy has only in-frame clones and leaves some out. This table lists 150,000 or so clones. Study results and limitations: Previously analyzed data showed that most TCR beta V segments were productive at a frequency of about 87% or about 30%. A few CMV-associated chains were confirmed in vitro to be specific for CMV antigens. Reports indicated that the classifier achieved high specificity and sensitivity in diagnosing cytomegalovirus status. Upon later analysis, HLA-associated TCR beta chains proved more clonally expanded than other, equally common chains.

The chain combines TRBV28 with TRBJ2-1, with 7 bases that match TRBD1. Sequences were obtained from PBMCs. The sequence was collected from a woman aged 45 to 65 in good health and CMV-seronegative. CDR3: CASRQGYNEQFF. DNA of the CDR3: TGTGCCAGCAGACAGGGGTACAATGAGCAGTTCTTC.